These 32 T cell receptor beta chains originate from one sample sequenced in a study of blood T cells in healthy people across ages. It was with a sample-barcoded 5' primer and a J-beta primer mix that a second PCR of about 6 to 12 cycles was run. TCRdb re-derived calls from the 5' RACE reads in MiXCR, one entry per CDR3 protein. Of some 1.8 million distinct CDR3 sequences in the sample, about 39% were seen once. The specimen was blood. The receptors here all came from a human donor in good health.

The V and J genes are TRBV7-8 and TRBJ2-5; D may be TRBD2 (6 bases). Germline lookup yields CDR1 SGHVS and CDR2 FQNEAQ. With 5 bases removed from V and 4 bases from J, the gap between germline ends came to 17 bases. The CDR3 contains 15 residues. CDR3: CASSPQMRGGETQYF. The CDR3 DNA is TGTGCCAGCAGCCCTCAAATGCGGGGAGGAGAGACCCAGTACTTC.

There are a few counts of this clonotype. The chain combines TRBV28 with TRBJ2-7; D is uncertain. V dropped 5 bases and J dropped 3 bases, with 14 bases sitting between them. This CDR3 is 14 amino acids long. Germline CDR1 is MDHEN and CDR2 is SYDVKM. In DNA, the CDR3 is TGTGCCAGCAGTCCCATTACCGGCTTCTACGAGCAGTACTTC. Translating it yields CASSPITGFYEQYF.

The rearrangement joins TRBV4-3 to TRBJ2-3; D call uncertain. V was cut by 0 bases and J by 11 bases, with 24 bases left in between. The CDR3 extends over 17 amino acids. Germline-derived CDR1 and CDR2 are LGHNA and YSLEER. As DNA, the CDR3 is TGCGCCAGCAGCCAAGATCGAGCGCCGATTTATACCTTCAAGCAGTATTTT. Translation: CASSQDRAPIYTFKQYF.

J is TRBJ2-5 and V is TRBV24-1; possible D gene TRBD1, 5 bases. Matching the DNA end better, TRBJ2-7 makes the J call doubtful. CDR1 is KGHDR and CDR2 is SFDVKD in the germline V gene. The CDR3 runs 12 residues. The chain's CDR3 is CAASIQGGEQYF. CDR3 coding DNA: TGTGCCGCCTCAATCCAGGGTGGCGAGCAGTACTTC.

The chain employs TRBV6-5 and TRBJ2-5; 8 bases are shared with TRBD2. CDR1 is MNHEY and CDR2 is SVGAGI in the germline V gene. V lost 5 bases and J lost 4; bases outside the gene matches: 9. The CDR3 runs to 15 residues. CDR3 in amino acids: CASSPTGTSGETQYF. In nucleotides, the CDR3 is TGTGCCAGCAGTCCGACCGGGACTAGTGGAGAGACCCAGTACTTC.

The chain couples TRBV11-2 to TRBJ2-7; 8 nucleotides match TRBD1. Germline V CDR1 and CDR2: SGHAT, FQNNGV. The V gene end was trimmed by 5 bases and the J gene end by 3 bases; junction bases not matched to a gene: 12. The CDR3 extends over 16 amino acids. Here the CDR3 DNA reads TGTGCCAGCAGCCGCCGGTGGGACAGGAACAGCTACGAGCAGTACTTC. Translation gives CASSRRWDRNSYEQYF.

This clonotype came up once. J is TRBJ1-2 and V is TRBV20-1; TRBD1 aligns across 7 bases. The germline CDR1 and CDR2 sequences are DFQATT and SNEGSKA (reference sequence). V lost 4 bases and J lost 5; bases outside the gene matches: 22. CDR3 length equals 18 residues. CDR3 protein: CSAKGSRPPTTGLYGYTF. CDR3 nucleotide sequence: TGCAGTGCTAAAGGCAGTCGACCCCCTACGACAGGGCTTTATGGCTACACCTTC.

The V and J genes are TRBV6-2 or TRBV6-3 and TRBJ2-1, with 10 nucleotides matching TRBD2. J was trimmed by 3 bases and V by 4 bases; bases with no gene match: 9. The CDR3 contains 17 residues. Germline lookup yields CDR1 MNHEY and CDR2 SVGEGT. The CDR3 DNA reads as TGTGCCAGCAGTTCCACCTTAGCGGGGGGAAACTACAATGAGCAGTTCTTC. Its translation: CASSSTLAGGNYNEQFF.

This clonotype showed up just a few times. The J gene is TRBJ1-6, the V gene TRBV7-2; no clear D. In germline, CDR1 is SGHTA, CDR2 FQGNSA. This CDR3 is 14 amino acids long. V shed 5 bases and J shed 4 bases, with 9 bases lying between them. CDR3: CASSPRAYNSPLHF. In DNA form, the CDR3 reads TGTGCCAGCAGCCCACGGGCTTATAATTCACCCCTCCACTTT.

This clonotype has more than one count but fewer than ten. V and J are TRBV11-2 and TRBJ2-7, with D tentatively TRBD1 or TRBD2 (5 bases each). This CDR3 region has 16 residues. From germline, CDR1 is SGHAT and CDR2 FQNNGV. Trimming cost V 2 bases and J 5 bases, with 19 bases left between them. The CDR3 here is CASSLKRGRQYHEQYF. The CDR3 DNA reads as TGTGCCAGCAGCTTAAAACGGGGTAGACAGTACCACGAGCAGTACTTC.

The chain carries TRBV15 and TRBJ1-1; 7 bases fit TRBD1. Losses at the gene ends were 1 base for V and 5 bases for J; bases not matched to a gene: 4. The CDR3 consists of 14 residues. Per germline, CDR1 LNHNV and CDR2 YYDKDF (reference sequence). The CDR3 is CATSRVHRGTEAFF. The CDR3 bases are TGTGCCACCAGCAGAGTACACAGGGGAACTGAAGCTTTCTTT.

This clonotype was seen a few times. The J gene is TRBJ2-5, the V gene TRBV12-3 or TRBV12-4; D might be TRBD1 or TRBD2, each matching 6 bases. Between the trimmed V and J ends, which lost 2 bases and 2 bases, there was a span of 12 bases. The CDR3 is 15 amino acids. Written as DNA, the CDR3 is TGTGCCAGCAGTTTACGGGGGACACTTCAAGAGACCCAGTACTTC. This gives the protein CASSLRGTLQETQYF.

This rearrangement joins TRBV5-1 to TRBJ2-1, with 10 bases matching TRBD1. The V gene's germline CDR1 is SGHRS and CDR2 YFSETQ. This CDR3 spans 16 amino acids. The trim removed 0 bases at V and 5 bases at J, leaving 5 bases unmatched. The DNA for the CDR3 is TGCGCCAGCAGCTTGGTAGGGACAGGGGAGGACAATGAGCAGTTCTTC. Translated, it gives CASSLVGTGEDNEQFF.

This clonotype was detected a few times. The chain has TRBV29-1 and TRBJ2-3; TRBD2 is a possible D gene (6 bases). This CDR3 is built from 11 residues. Trimming took off 7 bases at V and 3 bases at J, with 8 bases between the two ends. CDR1 and CDR2 from the germline V gene are SQVTM and ANQGSEA. Here the CDR3 DNA reads TGCAGCGCGGGAGTGACAGATACGCAGTATTTT. Amino acid sequence: CSAGVTDTQYF.

The rearrangement joins TRBV12-3 or TRBV12-4 to TRBJ1-2; 7 bases line up with TRBD1. Losses at the gene ends were 6 bases for V and 0 bases for J; bases not matched to a gene: 10. The CDR3 consists of 16 residues. CDR3 coding DNA: TGTGCCAGCAGCTTGCACCCGGGACAGACTAACTATGGCTACACCTTC. Translating gives CASSLHPGQTNYGYTF.

This clonotype was seen only a few times. The chain carries TRBV19 and TRBJ1-1; no definite D call. From germline, CDR1 is LNHDA and CDR2 SQIVND (reference sequence). Trimming shortened V by 3 bases and J by 3 bases, and 11 bases separated the two germline ends. This CDR3 spans 14 amino acids. This CDR3 reads CASSMTTRDTEAFF. The CDR3 DNA follows: TGTGCCAGTAGTATGACAACGAGGGACACTGAAGCTTTCTTT.

This clonotype was seen a few times. V is TRBV5-1 and J is TRBJ2-3; D is undetermined. Trimming shortened V by 4 bases and J by 0 bases, and 9 bases separated the two germline ends. Looked up from germline, CDR1 is SGHRS and CDR2 is YFSETQ. The CDR3 runs 14 residues. CDR3 amino acids: CASSPDHSTDTQYF. DNA for the CDR3: TGCGCCAGCAGCCCGGACCATAGCACAGATACGCAGTATTTT.

This chain uses TRBV5-1 with TRBJ1-2; TRBD1 matches 7 bases. Germline values: CDR1 SGHRS, CDR2 YFSETQ. The CDR3 covers 17 residues. V dropped 4 bases and J dropped 4; count of bases not matched to a gene: 16. As DNA, the CDR3 is TGCGCCAGCAGCATCGCCGGGACAGTCAGCGGGGGCTATGGCTACACCTTC. Translating gives CASSIAGTVSGGYGYTF.

The V call is TRBV5-1, the J call TRBJ2-5, with 8 bases lining up with TRBD1. The CDR3 totals 13 residues. The trim removed 9 bases at V and 1 base at J, leaving 5 bases unmatched. Germline CDR1 is SGHRS and CDR2 is YFSETQ. The CDR3 loop is CATADRGQETQYF. DNA of the CDR3: TGCGCCACCGCAGACAGGGGCCAAGAGACCCAGTACTTC.

This clonotype was counted between two and nine times. J is TRBJ1-2 and V is TRBV6-1; 7 nucleotides line up with TRBD1. The germline V gene has CDR1 MNHNS and CDR2 SASEGT. V gave up 5 bases and J gave up 7 bases; unmatched junction bases: 7. The CDR3 sequence is 13 residues long. CDR3 in amino acids: CASSLTGMGGYTF. CDR3 nucleotide sequence: TGTGCCAGCAGTTTGACAGGGATGGGTGGCTACACCTTC.

V and J are TRBV10-3 and TRBJ1-1; 7 nucleotides agree with TRBD1. Germline values: CDR1 ENHRY, CDR2 SYGVKD. With V trimmed by 3 bases and J by 3 bases, 4 bases remained unmatched. The CDR3 loop spans 14 amino acids. CDR3 region: CAISDPGGDTEAFF. CDR3 sequence (DNA): TGTGCCATCAGTGACCCAGGGGGGGACACTGAAGCTTTCTTT.

This clonotype came up a few times. The chain uses TRBV4-3 and TRBJ1-1; D gene ambiguous. Trimming took off 2 bases at V and 2 bases at J, with 12 bases between the two ends. The CDR3 consists of 15 residues. Germline assignment: CDR1 LGHNA and CDR2 YSLEER. The CDR3 DNA follows: TGCGCCAGCAGCCAATCTAGGTTAACTAACACTGAAGCTTTCTTT. Amino acid sequence: CASSQSRLTNTEAFF.

This clonotype was counted a few times. The chain links TRBV7-3 to TRBJ1-1; tentatively, D is TRBD1 (5 bases). CDR3 length: 13 amino acids. V lost 5 bases to trimming and J lost 7 bases, with 14 bases between them. CDR1 is SGHTA and CDR2 is FQGTGA in the germline V gene. CDR3 amino acids: CASSLVKGNEAFF. CDR3 nucleotide sequence: TGTGCCAGCAGCCTTGTGAAGGGGAATGAAGCTTTCTTT.

V and J are TRBV6-1 and TRBJ2-4; no clear D gene. The DNA end favors TRBJ2-5, so the J call may be wrong. The CDR3 runs 13 residues. Germline CDR1 and CDR2: MNHNS and SASEGT. In nucleotides, the CDR3 is TGTGCCCTCAAAATGGTAGCATCGGCGACCCAGTACTTC. The encoded protein is CALKMVASATQYF.

A few counts support this clonotype. The V and J genes are TRBV29-1 and TRBJ2-3, with D possibly being TRBD2 (7 bases). V shed 6 bases and J shed 0 bases, with 13 bases lying between them. Germline lookup yields CDR1 SQVTM and CDR2 ANQGSEA. The CDR3 is made up of 14 amino acids. The CDR3 region is CSVKGGISTDTQYF. The CDR3 DNA sequence: TGCAGCGTCAAGGGGGGGATTAGCACAGATACGCAGTATTTT.

This clonotype was seen many times. This sequence joins TRBV29-1 and TRBJ2-7; D ambiguous. The V gene lost 4 bases and the J gene lost 0 bases, with 10 bases spanning the gap. Germline V lookup: CDR1 SQVTM, CDR2 ANQGSEA. The CDR3 runs 13 residues. CDR3 amino acids: CSVGWRSSYEQYF. Here the CDR3 DNA reads TGCAGCGTTGGTTGGCGGAGCTCCTACGAGCAGTACTTC.

This clonotype has only a few counts. V is TRBV27 and J is TRBJ2-4, with D possibly being TRBD1 (5 bases). The CDR3 covers 16 residues. Germline V gene sequence: CDR1 MNHEY, CDR2 SMNVEV (reference sequence). The ends were cut back, 8 bases at V and 3 bases at J, with 20 bases in the middle. The DNA of the CDR3 is TGTGCCAGCCCCCCCCAGGGTGGGTGGGTCAAAAACATTCAGTACTTC. Protein product: CASPPQGGWVKNIQYF.

This clonotype has more than one count but fewer than ten. The V gene is TRBV7-2, the J gene TRBJ2-1; 8 bases are shared with TRBD1. CDR1 and CDR2 from the germline V gene are SGHTA and FQGNSA. CDR3 length: 14 residues. The junction had 2 bases not matched to a gene; V was cut back by 0 bases and J by 7 bases. In DNA, the CDR3 is TGTGCCAGCAGCTTAGCACAGGGGGAGAATGAGCAGTTCTTC. Amino acids: CASSLAQGENEQFF.

The chain has TRBV6-4 and TRBJ2-1, with D perhaps TRBD1 (5 bases). The germline gives CDR1 MRHNA, CDR2 SNTAGT. The CDR3 loop spans 15 amino acids. V lost 11 bases to trimming and J lost 9 bases, with 26 bases between them. CDR3 bases: TGTGCCTCCCAGGGCACTGGTAGTTTACACAGTGAGCAGTTCTTC. Translating it yields CASQGTGSLHSEQFF.

In the case of this clonotype: Mismatch with germline at one junction end may stem from a read error. The V and J genes are TRBV6-5 and TRBJ2-3; D call uncertain. This CDR3 has 16 amino acids. In germline, CDR1 is MNHEY, CDR2 SVGAGI. The CDR3 here is CASRYSWGKDPDTQYF. The CDR3 DNA follows: TGTGCCAGCAGATACTCTTGGGGAAAAGACCCAGATACGCAGTATTTT.

This clonotype was counted only a few times. The chain couples TRBV29-1 to TRBJ1-1, with a weak D call TRBD1 (5 bases). The CDR3 totals 15 residues. Germline values: CDR1 SQVTM, CDR2 ANQGSEA. V was cut by 6 bases and J by 1 base, with 18 bases left in between. The CDR3 sequence is CSVYDREGPNTEAFF. The CDR3, as DNA: TGCAGCGTCTACGACAGAGAAGGACCGAACACTGAAGCTTTCTTT.

The chain employs TRBV5-1 and TRBJ2-3; 7 bases are a match to TRBD2. In germline, CDR1 is SGHRS, CDR2 YFSETQ. There are 15 residues in the CDR3. With V trimmed by 4 bases and J by 4 bases, 9 bases remained unmatched. The CDR3 here is CASSAPAGIADTQYF. CDR3 nucleotides: TGCGCCAGCAGCGCCCCAGCGGGGATAGCAGATACGCAGTATTTT.